This TCR beta chain was documented in a study of blood T cells in healthy people across ages. Combining a sample-barcoded 5' primer with a J-beta primer mix, a second PCR ran for 7 to 11 cycles. TCRdb fed the 5' RACE reads into MiXCR, producing one record per CDR3 protein. The sample contains about 1.4 million distinct CDR3 sequences, approximately 59% of which appear only once. Trimming cost V 7 bases and J 3 bases, with 14 bases left between them. The CDR3 is made up of 13 amino acids. In germline, CDR1 is DFQATT, CDR2 SNEGSKA (reference sequence). The rearrangement links TRBV20-1 to TRBJ2-3; unclear D gene. The specimen sequenced was blood. This TCR came from a young man in good health. Written as DNA, the CDR3 is TGCAGTGGTTACCCCTGGAATACAGATACGCAGTATTTT. The encoded protein is CSGYPWNTDTQYF.